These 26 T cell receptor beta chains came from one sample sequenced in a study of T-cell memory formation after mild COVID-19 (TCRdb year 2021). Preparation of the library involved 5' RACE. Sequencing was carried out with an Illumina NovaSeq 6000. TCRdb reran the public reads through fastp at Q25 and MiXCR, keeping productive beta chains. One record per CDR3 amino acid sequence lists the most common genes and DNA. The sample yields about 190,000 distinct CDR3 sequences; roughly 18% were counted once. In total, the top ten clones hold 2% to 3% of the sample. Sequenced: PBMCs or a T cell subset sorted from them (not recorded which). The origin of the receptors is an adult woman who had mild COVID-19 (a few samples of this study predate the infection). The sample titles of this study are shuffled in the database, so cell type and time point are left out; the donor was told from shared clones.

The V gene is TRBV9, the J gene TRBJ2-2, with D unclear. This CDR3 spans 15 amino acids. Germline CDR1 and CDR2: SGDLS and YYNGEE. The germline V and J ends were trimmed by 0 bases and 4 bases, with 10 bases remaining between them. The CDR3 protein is CASSVAGRLTGELFF. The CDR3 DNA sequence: TGTGCCAGCAGCGTAGCGGGCCGCCTCACCGGGGAGCTGTTTTTT.

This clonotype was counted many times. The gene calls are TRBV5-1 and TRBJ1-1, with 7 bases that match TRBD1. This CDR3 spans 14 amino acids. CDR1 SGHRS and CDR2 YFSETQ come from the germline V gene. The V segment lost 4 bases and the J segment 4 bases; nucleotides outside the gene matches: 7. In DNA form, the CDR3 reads TGCGCCAGCAGCACAGGGGACATAGGCACTGAAGCTTTCTTT. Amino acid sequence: CASSTGDIGTEAFF.

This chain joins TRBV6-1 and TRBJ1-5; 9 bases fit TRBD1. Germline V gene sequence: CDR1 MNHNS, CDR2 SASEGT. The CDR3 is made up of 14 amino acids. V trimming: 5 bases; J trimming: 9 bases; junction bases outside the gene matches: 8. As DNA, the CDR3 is TGTGCCAGCAGTTTCGGGACAGGGCCTTGGCCCCAGCATTTT. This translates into CASSFGTGPWPQHF.

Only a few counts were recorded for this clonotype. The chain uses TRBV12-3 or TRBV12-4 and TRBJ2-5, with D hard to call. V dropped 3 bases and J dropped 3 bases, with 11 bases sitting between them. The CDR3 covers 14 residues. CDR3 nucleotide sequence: TGTGCCAGCAGTTTGGGCCCACGGGAAGAGACCCAGTACTTC. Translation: CASSLGPREETQYF.

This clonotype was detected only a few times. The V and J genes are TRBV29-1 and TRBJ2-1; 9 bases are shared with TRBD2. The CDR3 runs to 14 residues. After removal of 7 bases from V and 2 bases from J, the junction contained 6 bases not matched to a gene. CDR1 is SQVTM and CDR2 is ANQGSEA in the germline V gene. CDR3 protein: CSGGGGGTYNEQFF. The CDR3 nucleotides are TGCAGCGGAGGCGGGGGGGGCACCTACAATGAGCAGTTCTTC.

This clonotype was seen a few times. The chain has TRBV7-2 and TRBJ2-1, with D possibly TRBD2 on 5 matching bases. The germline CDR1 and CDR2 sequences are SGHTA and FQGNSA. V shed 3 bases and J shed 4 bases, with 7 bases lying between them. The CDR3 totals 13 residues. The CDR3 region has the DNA TGTGCCAGCAGCTTGGAGCGGTACAATGAGCAGTTCTTC. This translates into CASSLERYNEQFF.

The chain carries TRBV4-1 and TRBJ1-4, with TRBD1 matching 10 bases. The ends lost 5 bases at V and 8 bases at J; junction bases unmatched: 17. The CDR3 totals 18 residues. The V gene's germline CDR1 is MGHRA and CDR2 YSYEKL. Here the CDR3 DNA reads TGCGCCAGCAGCTACAGGCGGGACAGGGGAAGAAGTTACGAAAAACTGTTTTTT. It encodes CASSYRRDRGRSYEKLFF.

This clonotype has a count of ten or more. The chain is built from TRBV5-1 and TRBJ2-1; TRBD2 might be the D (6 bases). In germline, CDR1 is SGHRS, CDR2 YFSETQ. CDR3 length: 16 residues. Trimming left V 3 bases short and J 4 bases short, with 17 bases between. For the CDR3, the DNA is TGCGCCAGCAGCTGGATGAACGGGACTGTTTACAATGAGCAGTTCTTC. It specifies CASSWMNGTVYNEQFF.

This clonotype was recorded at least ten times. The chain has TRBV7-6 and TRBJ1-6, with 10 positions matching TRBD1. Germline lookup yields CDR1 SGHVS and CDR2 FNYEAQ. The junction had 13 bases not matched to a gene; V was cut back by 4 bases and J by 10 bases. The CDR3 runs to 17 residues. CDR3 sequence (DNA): TGTGCCAGCAGCTCTCCGGGGGGGGACAGGGGTTTCTCACCCCTCCACTTT. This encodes CASSSPGGDRGFSPLHF.

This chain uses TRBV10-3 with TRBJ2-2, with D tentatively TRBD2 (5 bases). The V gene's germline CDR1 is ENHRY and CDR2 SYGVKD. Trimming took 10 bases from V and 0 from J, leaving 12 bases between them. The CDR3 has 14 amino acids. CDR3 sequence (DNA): TGTGCCACCGCGGCGGACTCGAACACCGGGGAGCTGTTTTTT. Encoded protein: CATAADSNTGELFF.

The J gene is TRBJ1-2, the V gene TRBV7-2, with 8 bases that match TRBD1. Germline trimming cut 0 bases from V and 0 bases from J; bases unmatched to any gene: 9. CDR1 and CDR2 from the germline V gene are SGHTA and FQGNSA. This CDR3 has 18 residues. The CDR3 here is CASSLAQTGALANYGYTF. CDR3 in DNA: TGTGCCAGCAGCTTAGCCCAGACAGGGGCCCTAGCTAACTATGGCTACACCTTC.

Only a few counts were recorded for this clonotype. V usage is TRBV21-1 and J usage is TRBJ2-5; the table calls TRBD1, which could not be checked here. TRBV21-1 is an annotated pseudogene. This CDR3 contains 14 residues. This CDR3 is CASSPTGTQETQYF. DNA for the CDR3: TGTGCCAGCAGCCCGACAGGGACCCAAGAGACCCAGTACTTC.

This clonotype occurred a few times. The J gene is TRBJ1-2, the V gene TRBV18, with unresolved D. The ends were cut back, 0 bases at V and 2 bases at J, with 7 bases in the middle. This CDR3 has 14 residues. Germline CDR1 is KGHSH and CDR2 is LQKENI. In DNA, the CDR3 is TGTGCCAGCTCACCACCGCCGGGGAACTATGGCTACACCTTC. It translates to CASSPPPGNYGYTF.

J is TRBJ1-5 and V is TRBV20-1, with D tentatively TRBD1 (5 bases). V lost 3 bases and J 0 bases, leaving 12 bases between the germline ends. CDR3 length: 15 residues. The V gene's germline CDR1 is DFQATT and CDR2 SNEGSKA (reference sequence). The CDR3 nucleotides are TGCAGTGCTAGTGGGGGGAGCTATAGCAATCAGCCCCAGCATTTT. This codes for CSASGGSYSNQPQHF.

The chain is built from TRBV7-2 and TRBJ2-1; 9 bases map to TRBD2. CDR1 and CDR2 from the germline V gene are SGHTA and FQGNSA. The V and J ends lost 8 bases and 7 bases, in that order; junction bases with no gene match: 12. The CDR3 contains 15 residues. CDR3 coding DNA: TGTGCCAGCCGTGTCCCGGGACTAGCTTTAAATGAGCAGTTCTTC. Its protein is CASRVPGLALNEQFF.

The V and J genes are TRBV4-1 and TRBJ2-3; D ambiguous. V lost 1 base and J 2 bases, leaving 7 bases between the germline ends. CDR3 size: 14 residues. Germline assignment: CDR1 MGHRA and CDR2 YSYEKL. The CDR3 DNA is TGCGCCAGCAGCCAAGCCGACGCCACAGATACGCAGTATTTT. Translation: CASSQADATDTQYF.

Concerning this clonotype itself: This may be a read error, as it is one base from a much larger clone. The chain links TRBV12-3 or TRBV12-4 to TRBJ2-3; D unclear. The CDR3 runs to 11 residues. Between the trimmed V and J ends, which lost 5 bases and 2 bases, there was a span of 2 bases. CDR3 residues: CASSITDTQYF. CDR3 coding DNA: TGTGCCAGCAGTATCACAGATACGCAGTATTTT.

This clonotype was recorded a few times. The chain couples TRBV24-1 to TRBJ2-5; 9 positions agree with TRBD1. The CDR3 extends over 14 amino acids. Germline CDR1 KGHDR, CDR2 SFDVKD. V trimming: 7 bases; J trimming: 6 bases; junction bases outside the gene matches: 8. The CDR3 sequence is CATSLGTGLQTQYF. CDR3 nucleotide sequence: TGTGCCACCAGCCTAGGGACAGGGCTGCAGACCCAGTACTTC.

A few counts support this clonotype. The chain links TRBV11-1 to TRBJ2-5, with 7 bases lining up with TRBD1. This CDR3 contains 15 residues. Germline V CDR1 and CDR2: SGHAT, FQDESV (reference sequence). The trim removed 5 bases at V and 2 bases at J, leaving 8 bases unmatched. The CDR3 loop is CASSTQTGRQETQYF. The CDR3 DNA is TGTGCCAGCAGCACCCAGACAGGGCGTCAAGAGACCCAGTACTTC.

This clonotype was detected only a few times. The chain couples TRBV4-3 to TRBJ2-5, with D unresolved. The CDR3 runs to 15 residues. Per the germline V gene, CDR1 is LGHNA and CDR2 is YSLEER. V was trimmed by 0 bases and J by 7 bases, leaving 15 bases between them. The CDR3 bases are TGCGCCAGCAGCCAAGAACATCGCGGCCTATGGACCCAGTACTTC. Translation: CASSQEHRGLWTQYF.

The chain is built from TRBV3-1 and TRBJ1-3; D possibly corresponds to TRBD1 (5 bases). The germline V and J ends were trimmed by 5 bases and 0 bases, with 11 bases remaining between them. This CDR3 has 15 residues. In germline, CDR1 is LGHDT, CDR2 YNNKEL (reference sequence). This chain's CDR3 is CASSNLQGSGNTIYF. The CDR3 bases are TGTGCCAGCAGCAATCTCCAGGGCTCTGGAAACACCATATATTTT.

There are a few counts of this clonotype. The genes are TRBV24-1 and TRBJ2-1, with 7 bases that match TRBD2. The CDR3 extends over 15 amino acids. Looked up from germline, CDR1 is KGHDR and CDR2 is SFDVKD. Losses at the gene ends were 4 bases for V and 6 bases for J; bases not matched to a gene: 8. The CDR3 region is CATSEFSGSFNEQFF. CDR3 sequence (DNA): TGTGCCACCAGTGAGTTTAGCGGGTCATTCAATGAGCAGTTCTTC.

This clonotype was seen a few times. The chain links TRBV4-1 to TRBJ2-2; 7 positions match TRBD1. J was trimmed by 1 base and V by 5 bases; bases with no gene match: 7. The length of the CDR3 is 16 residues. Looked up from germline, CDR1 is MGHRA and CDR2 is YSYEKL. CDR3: CASSVRAGGNTGELFF. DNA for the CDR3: TGCGCCAGCAGCGTTAGGGCAGGGGGGAACACCGGGGAGCTGTTTTTT.

CDR3 sequence reads: CATSVDSNYGYTF. Written as DNA, the CDR3 is TGTGCCACCAGTGTGGACAGTAACTATGGCTACACCTTC. This chain connects TRBV24-1 to TRBJ1-2; the D gene is possibly TRBD1 (6 bases). The CDR3 totals 13 residues. Germline assignment: CDR1 KGHDR and CDR2 SFDVKD. V lost 5 bases, J lost 1 base, and 7 bases lay in between.

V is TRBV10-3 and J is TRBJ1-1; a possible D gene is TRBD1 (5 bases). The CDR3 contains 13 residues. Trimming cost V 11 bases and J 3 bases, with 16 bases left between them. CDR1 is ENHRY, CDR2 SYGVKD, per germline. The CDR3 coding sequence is TGTGCCGTCAAGTCAGACAGAGACACTGAAGCTTTCTTT. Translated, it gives CAVKSDRDTEAFF.

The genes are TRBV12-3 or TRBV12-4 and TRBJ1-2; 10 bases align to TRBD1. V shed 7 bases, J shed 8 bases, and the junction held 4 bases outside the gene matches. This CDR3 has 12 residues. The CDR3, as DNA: TGTGCCAGCACCGGGACAGGGGAAGGCTACACCTTC. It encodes CASTGTGEGYTF.